The present entry profiles one T cell receptor (beta chain) with its context. This entry comes from a study of shared T cell receptors in the human thymus. TCRdb keeps only in-frame clones here, not all; method: immunoSEQ multiplex PCR. The sample lists hundreds of thousands of clones, 70% to 90% seen once, with 0.01% in the top ten. These data were likewise used in another study, on human thymus T cells. As reported in that work: Thymus tissue was removed during corrective cardiac surgery. Blood and thymic repertoires both appeared biased in V and J gene usage. In unrelated individuals, thymic repertoires overlapped highly, according to related research.

Sequenced: thymocytes. The receptor's source is a boy younger than two with a congenital heart defect.

This chain's CDR3 is CASSESPRTRPNQPQHF. The CDR3 DNA reads TGTGCCAGCAGTGAATCTCCGCGAACCAGGCCGAATCAGCCCCAGCATTTT. The rearrangement joins TRBV6-1 to TRBJ1-5; D remains ambiguous. The ends were cut back, 2 bases at V and 4 bases at J, with 18 bases in the middle. The CDR3 has 17 residues. CDR1 and CDR2 from the germline V gene are MNHNS and SASEGT.